This T cell receptor (beta chain) was sequenced in a study of blood T cell repertoires in COVID-19. Overall study context: T cells, B-cell-depleted T cells, or PBMCs supplied cDNA or gDNA.

The V gene's germline CDR1 is SGHRS and CDR2 YFSETQ. There are 18 residues in the CDR3. V shed 3 bases and J 4 bases; nucleotides not matched to a gene: 11. TCRdb's table, derived via immunoSEQ multiplex PCR, lists solely in-frame clones and lacks some. The sample holds about 240,000 clones; around 84% are singletons and the top ten take less than 4%. This clone was recorded only once. The chain employs TRBV5-1 and TRBJ2-6; 9 nucleotides match TRBD1. Sample: peripheral blood. The origin of this receptor is a woman aged 18-35 years with acute or convalescent COVID-19. The CDR3 bases are TGCGCCAGCAGCTCCCCGACAGGGGGGTTAGGGGGGGCCAACGTCCTGACTTTC. This translates into CASSSPTGGLGGANVLTF.